Ten or more counts support the clone carrying this TCR beta chain. Its specificity is unknown. This sample is drawn from a study of early T cells in non-severe SARS-CoV-2 infection. Study at large: From unsorted whole blood, bulk RNA was sequenced, and the chains remained unpaired. Study outcomes and limitations: Matching against VDJdb likely underestimated virus-specific expansions, favoring anti-spike CD8.

The CDR3 runs 16 residues. The germline CDR1 and CDR2 sequences are KGHDR and SFDVKD. The V end was cut by 6 bases, the J end by 6 bases, with 19 bases between. One entry per CDR3 protein results from TCRdb running MiXCR on the 5' RACE reads. In the table there are tens of thousands of distinct CDR3 sequences, approximately 12% of which are singletons. The source of this sequence is an adult who was a healthcare worker with PCR-confirmed SARS-CoV-2 infection or an uninfected control (not recorded which). This chain joins TRBV24-1 and TRBJ2-2, with D tentatively TRBD2 (5 bases). The specimen sequenced was whole blood. The CDR3 reads CATSRPAPAGAGELFF. In nucleotides, the CDR3 is TGTGCCACCAGTCGCCCGGCCCCCGCCGGGGCCGGGGAGCTGTTTTTT.